These T cell receptor beta chains were read from a single sample in a study of T cell responses to AZD1222 COVID-19 vaccine. Generated by immunoSEQ multiplex PCR, the TCRdb table keeps only in-frame clones and is missing some. The table shows 90,000 to 110,000 clones, with approximately 91% occurring only once. The source material was peripheral blood, sampled on day 0 of AZD1222 vaccination. These receptors came from an adult in good health. The CDR3 runs from the conserved cysteine through the conserved F or W. The D gene is left open where the match is weak. Not every row has a clone size; where given, it reads once, few, many or a size class.

size: -
D: -
J: TRBJ2-2
V: TRBV27
CDR3: CASSPLQNTGELFF
DNA: TGTGCCAGCAGTCCCTTACAGAACACCGGGGAGCTGTTTTTT

size: -
D: TRBD2
J: TRBJ2-1
V: TRBV6-8
CDR3: CASSYPGIAGDNNEQFF
DNA: TGTGCCAGCAGTTACCCCGGGATAGCGGGGGACAACAATGAGCAGTTCTTC

size: once
D: -
J: TRBJ2-1
V: TRBV11-3
CDR3: CASSPRGRVSYNEQFF
DNA: TGTGCCAGCAGCCCCCGGGGTCGCGTGTCCTACAATGAGCAGTTCTTC

size: -
D: -
J: TRBJ1-4
V: TRBV7-9
CDR3: CASSFQGGGEKLFF
DNA: TGTGCCAGCAGCTTCCAAGGGGGTGGGGAAAAACTGTTTTTT

size: -
D: -
J: TRBJ1-1
V: TRBV7-2
CDR3: CASSLAGATEAFF
DNA: TGTGCCAGCAGCTTAGCGGGGGCCACTGAAGCTTTCTTT

size: -
D: -
J: TRBJ2-2
V: TRBV10-3
CDR3: CAISEARVNTGELFF
DNA: TGTGCCATCAGTGAGGCTCGGGTGAACACCGGGGAGCTGTTTTTT

size: -
D: -
J: TRBJ1-5
V: TRBV19
CDR3: CASSIKGGNEPQHF
DNA: TGTGCCAGTAGTATTAAAGGGGGAAACGAGCCCCAGCATTTT

size: -
D: -
J: TRBJ2-2
V: TRBV5-6
CDR3: CASSLLSGPGELFF
DNA: TGTGCCAGCAGCCTCCTAAGTGGTCCCGGGGAGCTGTTTTTT

size: once
D: -
J: TRBJ1-5
V: TRBV5-5
CDR3: CASSLTDQPQHF
DNA: TGTGCCAGCAGCTTGACGGATCAGCCCCAGCATTTT

size: -
D: -
J: TRBJ2-1
V: TRBV5-1
CDR3: CASSANTGDYNEQFF
DNA: TGCGCCAGCAGCGCCAACACGGGGGACTACAATGAGCAGTTCTTC

size: -
D: TRBD1
J: TRBJ2-1
V: TRBV5-4
CDR3: CASRPGQDSYNEQFF
DNA: TGTGCCAGCAGACCGGGACAGGACTCCTACAATGAGCAGTTCTTC

size: -
D: TRBD2
J: TRBJ2-1
V: TRBV19
CDR3: CASSILGASGGLYNEQFF
DNA: TGTGCCAGTAGTATATTAGGGGCTAGCGGAGGACTCTACAATGAGCAGTTCTTC

size: -
D: -
J: TRBJ2-1
V: TRBV6-5
CDR3: CASRGSGAYNEQFF
DNA: TGTGCCAGCAGGGGTAGCGGCGCCTACAATGAGCAGTTCTTC

size: -
D: TRBD1
J: TRBJ1-4
V: TRBV24-1
CDR3: CATSDTGTGYEKLFF
DNA: TGTGCCACCAGTGATACCGGGACAGGGTATGAAAAACTGTTTTTT

size: -
D: -
J: TRBJ2-7
V: TRBV7-2
CDR3: CASRSNGDEQYF
DNA: TGTGCCAGCAGATCAAACGGGGACGAGCAGTACTTC

size: -
D: -
J: TRBJ2-2
V: TRBV21-1
CDR3: CASSKAQGNTGELFF
DNA: TGTGCCAGCAGCAAAGCACAGGGGAACACCGGGGAGCTGTTTTTT

size: -
D: -
J: TRBJ1-1
V: TRBV19
CDR3: CASTTQMNTEAFF
DNA: TGTGCCAGTACCACACAGATGAACACTGAAGCTTTCTTT

size: -
D: -
J: TRBJ2-7
V: TRBV4-1
CDR3: CASSQGSGRGYWYF
DNA: TGCGCCAGCAGCCAAGGTTCGGGCAGGGGATATTGGTACTTC

size: once
D: -
J: TRBJ1-4
V: TRBV6-5
CDR3: CASSYAPANEKLFF
DNA: TGTGCCAGCAGTTACGCGCCAGCTAATGAAAAACTGTTTTTT

size: -
D: -
J: TRBJ1-1
V: TRBV7-2
CDR3: CASSSTGSGAFF
DNA: TGTGCCAGCAGCTCTACGGGCAGTGGAGCTTTCTTT

size: -
D: TRBD1
J: TRBJ1-1
V: TRBV19
CDR3: CASSTGQGGFAEAFF
DNA: TGTGCCAGTAGTACGGGACAGGGTGGCTTCGCTGAAGCTTTCTTT

size: once
D: -
J: TRBJ1-3
V: TRBV9
CDR3: CASSVDGGMLGNTIYF
DNA: TGTGCCAGCAGCGTAGATGGGGGCATGTTGGGGAACACCATATATTTT

size: -
D: TRBD1
J: TRBJ1-5
V: TRBV2
CDR3: CASREGQGSQPQHF
DNA: TGTGCCAGCAGAGAGGGACAGGGGAGTCAGCCCCAGCATTTT

size: once
D: -
J: TRBJ2-1
V: TRBV6-5
CDR3: CASSYLHEQFF
DNA: TGTGCCAGCAGTTACCTCCATGAGCAGTTCTTC

size: -
D: -
J: TRBJ2-7
V: TRBV27
CDR3: CASSPLGGFSYEQYF
DNA: TGTGCCAGCAGTCCCCTAGGTGGGTTCTCCTACGAGCAGTACTTC

size: -
D: -
J: TRBJ2-3
V: TRBV5-6
CDR3: CASSLGTLTDTQYF
DNA: TGTGCCAGCAGCTTGGGGACGCTCACAGATACGCAGTATTTT

size: -
D: -
J: TRBJ1-1
V: TRBV6-5
CDR3: CASTNEGIGEAFF
DNA: TGTGCCAGCACCAACGAGGGTATAGGTGAAGCTTTCTTT

size: -
D: -
J: TRBJ1-3
V: TRBV7-9
CDR3: CASSLEGTANTIYF
DNA: TGTGCCAGCAGCTTGGAAGGGACCGCGAACACCATATATTTT

size: -
D: -
J: TRBJ1-6
V: TRBV6-5
CDR3: CASSPEGRRDSPLHF
DNA: TGTGCCAGCAGTCCAGAAGGGCGGCGGGATTCACCCCTCCACTTT

size: once
D: TRBD2
J: TRBJ2-1
V: TRBV18
CDR3: CASSLGLADDNEQFF
DNA: TGTGCCAGCTCGCTGGGACTAGCGGATGACAATGAGCAGTTCTTC

size: -
D: TRBD1
J: TRBJ2-7
V: TRBV6-2/TRBV6-3
CDR3: CASSYTRGSSYEQYF
DNA: TGTGCCAGCAGTTATACCAGGGGGAGCTCCTACGAGCAGTACTTC

size: -
D: TRBD1
J: TRBJ1-6
V: TRBV4-1
CDR3: CASSQVPGQGNSPLHF
DNA: TGCGCCAGCAGCCAAGTGCCGGGACAGGGTAATTCACCCCTCCACTTT

size: -
D: TRBD2
J: TRBJ2-3
V: TRBV27
CDR3: CASSPGLPVTQYF
DNA: TGTGCCAGCAGTCCGGGACTACCTGTAACGCAGTATTTT

size: -
D: TRBD1
J: TRBJ1-1
V: TRBV29-1
CDR3: CSVEDPGTGWGDTEAFF
DNA: TGCAGCGTTGAAGACCCCGGGACAGGGTGGGGGGACACTGAAGCTTTCTTT

size: -
D: TRBD1
J: TRBJ2-7
V: TRBV20-1
CDR3: CSASGPTGVSYEQYF
DNA: TGCAGTGCTAGTGGTCCCACAGGGGTCTCCTACGAGCAGTACTTC

size: few
D: -
J: TRBJ1-2
V: TRBV30
CDR3: CAWSFGTPGYGYTF
DNA: TGTGCCTGGAGCTTCGGGACCCCAGGTTATGGCTACACCTTC

size: -
D: -
J: TRBJ1-2
V: TRBV19
CDR3: CASSKRPGSSGYTF
DNA: TGTGCCAGTAGTAAACGCCCAGGGAGTAGTGGCTACACCTTC

size: -
D: TRBD2
J: TRBJ2-4
V: TRBV3-1/TRBV3-2
CDR3: CASSQGLASILAKNIQYF
DNA: TGTGCCAGCAGCCAAGGACTAGCGAGTATTCTAGCCAAAAACATTCAGTACTTC

size: -
D: TRBD2
J: TRBJ2-1
V: TRBV5-4
CDR3: CASSLGLAAEQFF
DNA: TGTGCCAGCAGCCTCGGACTAGCGGCTGAGCAGTTCTTC

size: -
D: TRBD2
J: TRBJ2-2
V: TRBV7-6
CDR3: CASSLFGLAGNTGELFF
DNA: TGTGCCAGCAGCTTATTTGGACTAGCGGGGAATACCGGGGAGCTGTTTTTT

size: -
D: -
J: TRBJ2-1
V: TRBV29-1
CDR3: CSGLATFNEQFF
DNA: TGCAGCGGTTTGGCCACCTTCAATGAGCAGTTCTTC

size: -
D: TRBD1
J: TRBJ1-4
V: TRBV9
CDR3: CASSPGGSFNEKLFF
DNA: TGTGCCAGCAGCCCAGGGGGCAGCTTTAATGAAAAACTGTTTTTT